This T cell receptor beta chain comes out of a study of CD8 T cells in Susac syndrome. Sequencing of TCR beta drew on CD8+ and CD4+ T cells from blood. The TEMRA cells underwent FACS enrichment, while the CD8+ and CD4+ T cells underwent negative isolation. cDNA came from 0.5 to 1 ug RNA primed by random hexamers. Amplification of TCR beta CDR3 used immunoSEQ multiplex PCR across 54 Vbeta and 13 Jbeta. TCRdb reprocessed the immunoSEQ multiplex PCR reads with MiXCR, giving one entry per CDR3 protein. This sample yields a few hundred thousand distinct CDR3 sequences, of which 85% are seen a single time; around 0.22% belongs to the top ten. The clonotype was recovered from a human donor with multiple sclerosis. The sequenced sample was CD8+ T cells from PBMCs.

Here the CDR3 reads CAGPTLAGNKGYTF. The CDR3 bases are TGTGCCGGACCAACTCTTGCAGGGAATAAAGGCTACACCTTC. The chain couples TRBV2 to TRBJ1-2, with D possibly being TRBD1 (5 bases). Germline V gives CDR1 SNHLY, CDR2 FYNNEI. Trimming took off 11 bases at V and 8 bases at J, with 24 bases between the two ends. The length of the CDR3 is 14 residues. Full variable domain (rest looked up from reference TRBV2 and TRBJ1-2): EPEVTQTPSHQVTQMGQEVILRCVPISNHLYFYWYRQILGQKVEFLVSFYNNEISEKSEIFDDQFSVERPDGSNFTLKIRSTKLEDSAMYFCAGPTLAGNKGYTFGSGTRLTVV.